This TCR beta chain is from a study of identical twins. A universal primer site was created by template switching, with the cDNA bearing unique molecular identifiers. TCRdb passed the 5' RACE reads through MiXCR, listing each CDR3 protein once. This table holds about 730,000 distinct CDR3 sequences, 21% found once. This CDR3 region has 14 residues. The trim removed 6 bases at V and 0 bases at J, leaving 2 bases unmatched. Germline CDR1 and CDR2: LNHDA and SQIVND (reference sequence). These sequences were also reported in another study, on T cells expressing NK-cell markers. In that study: Dominant NKG2C+ clonotypes accounted for about 1.0-8% of CD8+ T cells in six donors.

The source material was PBMCs. The rearrangement links TRBV19 to TRBJ2-1, with 7 nucleotides matching TRBD1. The clonotype comes from a woman in her late teens or twenties in good health. DNA of the CDR3: TGTGCCAGTAGGCCAGGGGGCTCCTACAATGAGCAGTTCTTC. It specifies CASRPGGSYNEQFF. Using reference TRBV19 and TRBJ2-1 for the parts outside the CDR3, the full variable domain is DGGITQSPKYLFRKEGQNVTLSCEQNLNHDAMYWYRQDPGQGLRLIYYSQIVNDFQKGDIAEGYSVSREKKESFPLTVTSAQKNPTAFYLCASRPGGSYNEQFFGPGTRLTVL.